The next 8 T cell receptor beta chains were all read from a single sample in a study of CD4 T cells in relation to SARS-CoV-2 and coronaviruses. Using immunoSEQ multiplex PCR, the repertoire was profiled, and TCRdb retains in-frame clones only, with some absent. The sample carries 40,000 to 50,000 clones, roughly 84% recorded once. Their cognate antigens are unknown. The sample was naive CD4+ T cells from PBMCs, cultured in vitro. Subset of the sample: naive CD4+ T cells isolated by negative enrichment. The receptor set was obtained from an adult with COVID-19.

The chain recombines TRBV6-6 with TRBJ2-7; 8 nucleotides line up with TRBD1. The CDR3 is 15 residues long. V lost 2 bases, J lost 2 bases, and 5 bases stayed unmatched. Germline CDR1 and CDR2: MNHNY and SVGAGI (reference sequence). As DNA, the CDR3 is TGTGCCAGCAGTTACACTCTGGACAGGGCCTACGAGCAGTACTTC. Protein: CASSYTLDRAYEQYF.

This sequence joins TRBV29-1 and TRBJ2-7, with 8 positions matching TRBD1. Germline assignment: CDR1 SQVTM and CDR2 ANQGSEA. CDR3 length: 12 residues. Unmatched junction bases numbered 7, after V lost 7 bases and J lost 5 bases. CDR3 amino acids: CSAGDRGHEQYF. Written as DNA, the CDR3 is TGCAGCGCGGGCGACAGGGGCCACGAGCAGTACTTC.

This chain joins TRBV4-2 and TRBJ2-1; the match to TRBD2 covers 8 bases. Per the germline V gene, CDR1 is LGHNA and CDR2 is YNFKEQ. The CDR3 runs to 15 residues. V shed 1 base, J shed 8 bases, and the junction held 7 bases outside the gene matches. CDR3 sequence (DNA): TGTGCCAGCAGCCAAGTAAAGCGGGAGACGCATGAGCAGTTCTTC. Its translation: CASSQVKRETHEQFF.

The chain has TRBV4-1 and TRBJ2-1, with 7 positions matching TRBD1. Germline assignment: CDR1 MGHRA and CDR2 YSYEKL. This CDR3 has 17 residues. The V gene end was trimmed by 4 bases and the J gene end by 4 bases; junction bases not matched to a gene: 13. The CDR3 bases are TGCGCCAGCAGCCTCACGCCCGCGACAGGGCATTACAATGAGCAGTTCTTC. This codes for CASSLTPATGHYNEQFF.

CDR3 sequence (DNA): TGTGCCAGTAGTATTTCATTCCGGAACAATGAGCAGTTCTTC. It yields the protein CASSISFRNNEQFF. The chain carries TRBV19 and TRBJ2-1; D not certain. From germline, CDR1 is LNHDA and CDR2 SQIVND (reference sequence). There are 14 residues in the CDR3. The V end lost 3 bases, the J end lost 5 bases, and 11 bases lay between the germline ends. The full variable domain, in which reference TRBV19 and TRBJ2-1 provide the parts outside the CDR3, is DGGITQSPKYLFRKEGQNVTLSCEQNLNHDAMYWYRQDPGQGLRLIYYSQIVNDFQKGDIAEGYSVSREKKESFPLTVTSAQKNPTAFYLCASSISFRNNEQFFGPGTRLTVL.

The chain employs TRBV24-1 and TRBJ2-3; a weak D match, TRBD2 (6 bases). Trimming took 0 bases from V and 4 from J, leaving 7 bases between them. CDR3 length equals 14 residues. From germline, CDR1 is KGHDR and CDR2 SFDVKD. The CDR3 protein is CATSDLTGADTQYF. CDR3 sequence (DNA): TGTGCCACCAGTGATTTGACGGGAGCAGATACGCAGTATTTT.

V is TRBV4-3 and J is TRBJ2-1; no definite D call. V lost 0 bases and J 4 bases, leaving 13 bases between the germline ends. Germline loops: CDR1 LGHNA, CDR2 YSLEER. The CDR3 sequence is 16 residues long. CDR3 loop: CASSQDPTRQYNEQFF. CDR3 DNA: TGCGCCAGCAGCCAAGATCCAACGAGACAATACAATGAGCAGTTCTTC.

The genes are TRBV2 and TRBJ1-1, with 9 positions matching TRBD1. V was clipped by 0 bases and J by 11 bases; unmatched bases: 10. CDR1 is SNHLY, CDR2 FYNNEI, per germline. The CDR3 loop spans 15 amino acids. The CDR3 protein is CASSEASPDRGIAFF. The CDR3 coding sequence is TGTGCCAGCAGTGAAGCCTCCCCGGACAGGGGTATCGCTTTCTTT. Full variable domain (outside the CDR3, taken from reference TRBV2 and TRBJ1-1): EPEVTQTPSHQVTQMGQEVILRCVPISNHLYFYWYRQILGQKVEFLVSFYNNEISEKSEIFDDQFSVERPDGSNFTLKIRSTKLEDSAMYFCASSEASPDRGIAFFGQGTRLTVV.